This TCR beta chain emerged from a study of a mutant IDH1 vaccine in newly diagnosed glioma (dated by TCRdb to the early 2020s). For the study in its entirety: Patients were given eight vaccinations, in weeks 1, 3, 5, 7, 11, 15, 19 and 23, which matched visits V03 through V10. Vaccination was initiated 4-6 weeks after radiotherapy alone, or concurrently with temozolomide cycles in the chemotherapy-containing groups. For exploratory analyses, longitudinal TCRB deep sequencing was carried out in about 26 treated patients wherever samples were available. Prior to enrollment, standard therapy consisting of radiotherapy alone, temozolomide alone, or radiochemotherapy with temozolomide had been administered to patients, with the combination being received by most patients. Of the 32 patients who were treated, about 62% were male and 37.5% were female, and the mean age was about 40 years. Six visits were used for peripheral blood collection: V03 (baseline), V05, V07, V10, V12 and V13.

In the case of this clone: No antigen is known for it. Base qualities are not at hand, and no much larger clone is one base apart.

The time point label for this specimen denotes: week 23, last vaccination. Each vaccine dose was 300 ug of a 20-mer mutant IDH1 peptide in Montanide, given subcutaneously with topical imiquimod. Donors had newly diagnosed WHO grade 3 or 4 IDH1-mutant astrocytomas with loss of nuclear ATRX. The samples were drawn from NOA16, a multicentre, single-arm, open-label phase I trial in Germany that tested a mutant IDH1 peptide vaccine in humans for the first time. Genomic DNA for TCRB sequencing was extracted from EDTA blood using the DNeasy Blood and Tissue Kit. What the authors observed across the whole study: The authors stated that sample limitations prevented analyses of patient blood samples from being reproduced. Selection of PBMC samples for TCRB deep sequencing was based on availability. Immune responses induced by the vaccine were seen in over 80% of patients across multiple MHC alleles. Pseudoprogression appeared unrelated to alterations in the top peripheral T cell clonotypes detected by TCRB sequencing.

The receptor library was made with the immunoSEQ multiplex PCR assay. Rearranged TCR beta chain sequences were amplified with the hsTCRB Kit following the manufacturer's protocol. Sequencing of TCRB libraries was carried out on an Illumina MiSeq. As for the authors' bioinformatics: Demultiplexing, trimming and gene mapping were performed with the kit vendor's proprietary platform. TCRdb took this table from immuneACCESS and kept in-frame rearrangements with V and J called. Such tables lack part of the clones; where checked against another copy, unresolved V genes explain under half of the gap, and the rest is unexplained. Clone size and the V and J calls come from that table; the DNA yielded D and trimming. The sample table contains over 55,000 clones; only one count was recorded for 81% of them. The ten largest clonotypes hold around 8.9% of the sample. The sample consisted of PBMCs, taken from a glioma patient whose treatment included an IDH1 peptide vaccine. The receptor was isolated from a middle-aged woman with glioma. Some clones in this sample may be carry-over from other donors' samples.

CDR3 loop: CASSLDRGNTIYF. Here is the DNA: TGCGCCAGCAGCTTGGACAGGGGAAACACCATATATTTT. The rearranged chain carries TRBV5-1 and TRBJ1-3; 5 matching bases give a weak D call of TRBD1. The germline V gene supplies CDR1 SGHRS and CDR2 YFSETQ. CDR3 length: 13 amino acids, cysteine to phenylalanine. Of all the DNA, just the CDR3 is kept, 39 bases in frame from base 1. V is clipped by 0 bases and J by 4 bases, and the sequence between their germline boundaries is 5 bases long.